Reported below is one T cell receptor (beta chain). Several immunoSEQ plates held equal portions of the genomic DNA taken from each subset. The method was immunoSEQ multiplex PCR; TCRdb's version includes in-frame clones alone and lacks a portion of them. The table includes over 850,000 clones, about 84% detected once. Per germline, CDR1 MDHEN and CDR2 SYDVKM. This CDR3 contains 15 residues. V was clipped by 5 bases and J by 1 base; unmatched bases: 7. The entry originates in a study of shared clonotypes between healthy human individuals. Material: memory CD4+ T cells from PBMCs. The subset was: CD45RA-negative fraction. This TCR was sampled from a man younger than 30 in good health. Some clones in this sample may be carry-over from other donors' samples. This chain uses TRBV28 with TRBJ1-1, with TRBD1 matching 7 bases. CDR3 amino acids: CASSPPPGGNTEAFF. The CDR3 DNA sequence: TGTGCCAGCAGTCCCCCCCCAGGGGGGAACACTGAAGCTTTCTTT. Filled out from reference TRBV28 and TRBJ1-1, the complete variable domain reads DVKVTQSSRYLVKRTGEKVFLECVQDMDHENMFWYRQDPGLGLRLIYFSYDVKMKEKGDIPEGYSVSREKKERFSLILESASTNQTSMYLCASSPPPGGNTEAFFGQGTRLTVV.